This T cell receptor (beta chain) was documented in a study of response to subunit inactivated influenza vaccine. CDR1 and CDR2 (germline): SGHTA, FQGNSA. The CDR3 extends over 14 amino acids. The V gene lost 2 bases and the J gene lost 4 bases, with 12 bases spanning the gap. One entry per CDR3 protein results from TCRdb running MiXCR on the RT-PCR reads. Among approximately 680,000 distinct CDR3 sequences listed, 15% to 19% were seen once. Whole-study results and caveats: After each seasonal influenza vaccination, few new T cells are recruited, the authors suggested.

This clonotype was recorded many times. Antigen specificity is unknown. The clonotype originates from a man aged 50-59 years who received an inactivated influenza vaccine. This chain joins TRBV7-2 and TRBJ2-7; D is possibly TRBD1 (5 bases). The sequencing here drew on PBMCs from blood, taken about 13 days after vaccination. CDR3 loop: CASSLQGTGYEQYF. The CDR3 DNA sequence: TGTGCCAGCAGCTTACAGGGTACCGGTTACGAGCAGTACTTC.